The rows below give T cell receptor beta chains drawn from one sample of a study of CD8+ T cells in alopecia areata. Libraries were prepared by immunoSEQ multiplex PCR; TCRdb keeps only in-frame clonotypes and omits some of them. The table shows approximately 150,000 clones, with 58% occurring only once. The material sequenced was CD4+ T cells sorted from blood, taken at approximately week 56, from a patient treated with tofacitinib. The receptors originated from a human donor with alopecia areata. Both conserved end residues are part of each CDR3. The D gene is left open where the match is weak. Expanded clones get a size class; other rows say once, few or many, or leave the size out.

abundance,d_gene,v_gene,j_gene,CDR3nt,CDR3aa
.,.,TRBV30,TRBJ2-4,TGTGCCTGGAGCGAGGGCTGGAGTGTAACGGGAAACATTCAGTACTTC,CAWSEGWSVTGNIQYF
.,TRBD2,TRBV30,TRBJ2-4,TGTGCCTGGAGGCCCAGACTAGCGGGGCAAAAAAACATTCAGTACTTC,CAWRPRLAGQKNIQYF
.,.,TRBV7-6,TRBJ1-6,TGTGCCAGCAGACCAGGGGCAGGGTCACCCCTCCACTTT,CASRPGAGSPLHF
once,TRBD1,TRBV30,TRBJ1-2,TGTGCCGGCCCGACGGGACAGGGGGGCGGCTACACCTTC,CAGPTGQGGGYTF
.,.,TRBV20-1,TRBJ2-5,TGCAGTGCTTTTCAAGAGACCCAGTACTTC,CSAFQETQYF
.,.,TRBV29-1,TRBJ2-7,TGCAGCGCTCGGGACGAGGACTACGAGCAGTACTTC,CSARDEDYEQYF
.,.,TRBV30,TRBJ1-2,TGTGCCTTGTATGGCTACACCTTC,CALYGYTF
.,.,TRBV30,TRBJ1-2,TGTGCCTGGAGTGACCCCCCCGGACTGCCCGATGGCTACACCTTC,CAWSDPPGLPDGYTF
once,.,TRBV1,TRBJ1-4,TGCACCAGCAGCCAAACCGGGACATCTCGCCGAACTGGTGAAAAACTGTTTTTT,CTSSQTGTSRRTGEKLFF
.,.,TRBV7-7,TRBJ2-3,TGTGCTAGCAGCTTAGTGGGGGCCGCAGATACGCAGTATTTT,CASSLVGAADTQYF
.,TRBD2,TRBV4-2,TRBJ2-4,TGTGCCAGCAGCCAAGATGGCGGGGGGGCCAAAAACATTCAGTACTTC,CASSQDGGGAKNIQYF
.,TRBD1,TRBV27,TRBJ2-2,TGTGCCAGCAGTCCGCGACAGGGGCGGACCGGGGAGCTGTTTTTT,CASSPRQGRTGELFF
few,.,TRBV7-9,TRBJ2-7,TGTGCCAGCAGCCAAGGTCGAGACAGTGTGGGCTACGAGCAGTACTTC,CASSQGRDSVGYEQYF
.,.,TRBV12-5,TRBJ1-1,TGTGCTAGTGCTTGGGTGGGTAACACTGAAGCTTTCTTT,CASAWVGNTEAFF
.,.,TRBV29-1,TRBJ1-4,TGCAGCGTTGAAGATCGCGGTGAAAAACTGTTTTTT,CSVEDRGEKLFF
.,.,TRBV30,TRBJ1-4,TGTGCCTGCTACCCCTCGCGGCAGGGTCTCCAAAAACTGTTTTTT,CACYPSRQGLQKLFF
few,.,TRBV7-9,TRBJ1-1,TGTGCCAGCAGGAACCTCATAGGAACGGACACTGAAGCTTTCTTT,CASRNLIGTDTEAFF
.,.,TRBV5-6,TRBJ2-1,TGTGCCAGCAGCTTGAGCCTATACTCCTACAATGAGCAGTTCTTC,CASSLSLYSYNEQFF
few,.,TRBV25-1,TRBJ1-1,TGTGCCAGCACCCCCAGGTTCAGGGAGGATGCTTTCTTT,CASTPRFREDAFF
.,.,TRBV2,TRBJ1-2,TGTGCCTCGGAGCTAGATGGCTACACCTTC,CASELDGYTF
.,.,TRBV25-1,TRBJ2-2,TGTGCCAGCAGTGAAGGCGGCAGGCAGGCCGGGGAGCTGTTTTTT,CASSEGGRQAGELFF
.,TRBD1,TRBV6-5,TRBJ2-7,TGTGCCAGCAGTTTGGACAGGTACGAGCAGTACTTC,CASSLDRYEQYF
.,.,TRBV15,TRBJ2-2,TGTGCCACCAGCAGCCGGAGCACCGGGGAGCTGTTTTTT,CATSSRSTGELFF
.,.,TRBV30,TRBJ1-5,TGTGCCTGGAGTGCCGGGCAGGAGTTAAATCAGCCCCAGCATTTT,CAWSAGQELNQPQHF
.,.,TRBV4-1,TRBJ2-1,TGCGCCAGCAGCCAAGTCGCCAATGAGCAGTTCTTC,CASSQVANEQFF
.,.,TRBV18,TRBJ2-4,TGTGCCAGCTCACCACCAGGTCAAGGGTTAGGAAACATTCAGTACTTC,CASSPPGQGLGNIQYF
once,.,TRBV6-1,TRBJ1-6,TGTGCCAGCAGGGAAGGGGGACACAATTCACCCCTCCACTTT,CASREGGHNSPLHF
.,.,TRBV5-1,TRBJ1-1,TGCGCCAGCAGCTCGCGCCTGTCGGATACTGAAGCTTTCTTT,CASSSRLSDTEAFF
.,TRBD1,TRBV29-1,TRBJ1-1,TGCAGCGTTGAGTTGCGACAGGGGGACACTGAAGCTTTCTTT,CSVELRQGDTEAFF
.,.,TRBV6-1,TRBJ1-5,TGTGCCAGCAGTGAAGGGGCGGGGGGTCAGCCCCAGCATTTT,CASSEGAGGQPQHF
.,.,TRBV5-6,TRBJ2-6,TGTGCCAGCAGCTTGGAATTAATCTCTGGGGCCAACGTCCTGACTTTC,CASSLELISGANVLTF
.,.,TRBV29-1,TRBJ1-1,TGCAGCGTTGAAAGGGTCCTAGTGAACACTGAAGCTTTCTTT,CSVERVLVNTEAFF
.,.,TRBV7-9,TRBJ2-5,TGTGCCAGCAGCTTAGGGGCAAAGCAAGAGACCCAGTACTTC,CASSLGAKQETQYF
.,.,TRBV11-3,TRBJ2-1,TGTGCCAGCAGCCCGAAAGTCCTAGCTGGGCAGTTCTTC,CASSPKVLAGQFF
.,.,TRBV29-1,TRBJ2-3,TGCAGCCTAGTCCGGGACGGTCGATTACGAGATACGCAGTATTTT,CSLVRDGRLRDTQYF
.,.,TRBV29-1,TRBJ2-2,TGCAGCGTTTCCGGGACGGCGAACACCGGGGAGCTGTTTTTT,CSVSGTANTGELFF
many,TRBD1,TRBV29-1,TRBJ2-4,TGCAGCGTTCGCCATACAGGGGGCTTCGCCAAAAACATTCAGTACTTC,CSVRHTGGFAKNIQYF
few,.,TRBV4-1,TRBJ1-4,TGCGCCAGCAGCCAAGGTCCTACCCCGAGACGCCAGGGTGAAAAACTGTTTTTT,CASSQGPTPRRQGEKLFF
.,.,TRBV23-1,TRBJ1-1,TGCGCCAGCAGTCAAAGCCCCGCCTGGGGAGGTACTGAAGCTTTCTTT,CASSQSPAWGGTEAFF
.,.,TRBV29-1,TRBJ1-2,TGCAGCGTCGGACAGTCGAACTATGGCTACACCTTC,CSVGQSNYGYTF
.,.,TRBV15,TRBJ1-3,TGTGCCACCAGCAGAGATCAGGCCTCAAACACCATATATTTT,CATSRDQASNTIYF
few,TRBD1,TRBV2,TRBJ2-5,TGTGCCAGCTCCGGACAGGGGCAGGGGACCCAGTACTTC,CASSGQGQGTQYF
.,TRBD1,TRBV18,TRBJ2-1,TGTGCCAGCTCATCGATGCCGGGACAGGGGGTCTTC,CASSSMPGQGVF
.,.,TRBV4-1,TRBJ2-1,TGCGCCAGCAGCTCGCCGACTGGATACAATGAGCAGTTCTTC,CASSSPTGYNEQFF
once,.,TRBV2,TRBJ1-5,TGTGCCAGCAGTCCCCAACCTTCAGGGAGAAGGCAGCCCCAGCATTTT,CASSPQPSGRRQPQHF
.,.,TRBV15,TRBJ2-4,TGTGCCACCAGCGCAATCGGAAATCTAGCCAAAAACATTCAGTACTTC,CATSAIGNLAKNIQYF
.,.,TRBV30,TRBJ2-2,TGTGCCTGGAGTGTTTGGGGGGCCGGGGAGCTGTTTTTT,CAWSVWGAGELFF
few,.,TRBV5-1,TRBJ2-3,TGCGCCAGCAGCTTGGCTCGAAGAGGCACAGATACGCAGTATTTT,CASSLARRGTDTQYF
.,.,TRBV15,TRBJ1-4,TGTGCCACCAGCAGAGGCCCTCGCGAAAAACTGTTTTTT,CATSRGPREKLFF
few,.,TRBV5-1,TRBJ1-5,TGCGCCAGCAGCTTACAGGGCGATCAGCCCCAGCATTTT,CASSLQGDQPQHF
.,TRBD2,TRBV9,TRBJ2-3,TGTGCCAGTGGGCGGGAGACCCTCACAGATACGCAGTATTTT,CASGRETLTDTQYF
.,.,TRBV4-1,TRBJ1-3,TGCGCCAGCAGCCACGTTGGGAGCTCTGGAAACACCATATATTTT,CASSHVGSSGNTIYF
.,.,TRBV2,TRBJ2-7,TGTGCCAGCAGTGCCACCCTGGCGGCCTACGAGCAGTACTTC,CASSATLAAYEQYF
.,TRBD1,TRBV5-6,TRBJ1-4,TGTGCCAGCAGCTTGACTGGGACAGGGGGGGAAAAACTGTTTTTT,CASSLTGTGGEKLFF
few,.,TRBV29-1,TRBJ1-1,TGCAGCGTTGAGAACAGGGCTCGAAACACTGAAGCTTTCTTT,CSVENRARNTEAFF
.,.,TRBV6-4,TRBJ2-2,TGTGCCAGCAGTGACACTAGCCCCGGGGAGCTGTTTTTT,CASSDTSPGELFF
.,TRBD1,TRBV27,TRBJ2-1,TGTGCCAGCACCGGGACAGACAACAATGAGCAGTTCTTC,CASTGTDNNEQFF